Listed below are T cell receptor beta chains from one sample, sequenced in a study of patients and donors after allogeneic stem cell transplantation. Each CDR3 protein gets one entry after TCRdb re-called the RT-PCR reads with MiXCR. The data contain about 160,000 distinct CDR3 sequences, about two fifths of them singletons. The sequenced sample consisted of blood, either unsorted or a sorted T cell fraction (not recorded which). All receptors derive from a human donor who was either an allogeneic HSCT recipient or a stem cell or donor lymphocyte infusion donor (not recorded which). It is not recorded whose cells these are; they may come from a transplant donor. CDR3s include the opening cysteine and the closing phenylalanine or tryptophan. D genes are given only for firm matches. Size is omitted from some rows. Given values are once, few, many or a class for expanded clones.

TRBV3-1	.	TRBJ1-4	.	TGTGCCAGCAGCCAAGTATTCGGGCAGCCTAATGAAAAACTGTTTTTT	CASSQVFGQPNEKLFF
TRBV27	.	TRBJ1-1	.	TGTGCCAGCGGCGACCTCCCGGCGGGAAGCACTGAAGCTTTCTTT	CASGDLPAGSTEAFF
TRBV5-6	.	TRBJ1-2	few	TGTGCCAGCAGCCCCGGGGTCGACTATGGCTACACCTTC	CASSPGVDYGYTF
TRBV9	TRBD1	TRBJ1-3	few	TGTGCCAGCAGCGGACGCCAGGGGGCGCGGAACACCATATATTTT	CASSGRQGARNTIYF
TRBV10-3	.	TRBJ1-5	.	TGTGCCATCGGGGGCGTGGATCAGCCCCAGCATTTT	CAIGGVDQPQHF
TRBV6-5	.	TRBJ1-3	.	TGTGCCAGCAGACCAGGAGGATCGAACACCATATATTTT	CASRPGGSNTIYF
TRBV29-1	.	TRBJ1-2	.	TGCAGCGTTGATGGGCGGGACTATGGCTACACCTTC	CSVDGRDYGYTF
TRBV20-1	.	TRBJ1-2	few	TGCAGTGCCCCGATAAGGGGGACGTATGGCTACACCTTC	CSAPIRGTYGYTF
TRBV5-1	.	TRBJ1-6	.	TGCGCCAGCAGCTTGGGACGGGAGGGCAATTCACCCCTCCACTTT	CASSLGREGNSPLHF
TRBV5-1	.	TRBJ1-1	.	TGCGCCAGCAGCTTACTCGGACGGCAAAACACTGAAGCTTTCTTT	CASSLLGRQNTEAFF
TRBV12-3/TRBV12-4	.	TRBJ1-5	.	TGTGCCAGCAGTTTTCTCACCGCTAATCAGCCCCAGCATTTT	CASSFLTANQPQHF
TRBV5-1	TRBD1	TRBJ1-1	.	TGCGCCAGCAGCGTAACGGGACAGGTGAACACTGAAGCTTTCTTT	CASSVTGQVNTEAFF
TRBV10-3	.	TRBJ1-4	few	TGTGCCATCAGTGAAGGGGGGGCGGACAATGAAAAACTGTTTTTT	CAISEGGADNEKLFF
TRBV5-1	.	TRBJ1-6	once	TGCGCCAGCAGCGGCTTCATCGATGGTTCACCCCTCCACTTT	CASSGFIDGSPLHF
TRBV20-1	TRBD1	TRBJ2-3	.	TGCAGTGCCAAACAACAGGGGTACACAGATACGCAGTATTTT	CSAKQQGYTDTQYF
TRBV20-1	TRBD1	TRBJ1-2	.	TGCAGTGCTAGAGATTGGACAGGGGGTTCTAACTATGGCTACACCTTC	CSARDWTGGSNYGYTF
TRBV6-6	TRBD1	TRBJ1-6	.	TGTGCCAGCAGTTACTTGGACAGGGGCCCTTCCTATAATTCACCCCTCCACTTT	CASSYLDRGPSYNSPLHF
TRBV5-1	.	TRBJ1-1	.	TGCGCCAGCAGCTCTAAAGACTCGGCATCCCTTGAAGCTTTCTTT	CASSSKDSASLEAFF
TRBV7-3	.	TRBJ2-2	.	TGTGCCAGCAGCTTAGGGCCGGGAAAAACCACCGGGGAGCTGTTTTTT	CASSLGPGKTTGELFF
TRBV7-9	TRBD1	TRBJ1-1	.	TGTGCCAGCAGCAGAGGACAGGGGGAAGGTGGAGCTTTCTTT	CASSRGQGEGGAFF
TRBV28	.	TRBJ2-3	.	TGTGCCAGCAGTTTGGAGAAAGGGAGCACAGATACGCAGTATTTT	CASSLEKGSTDTQYF
TRBV7-3	TRBD2	TRBJ2-1	few	TGTGCCAGCAGGTCGACTAGCGGGGAATACAATGAGCAGTTCTTC	CASRSTSGEYNEQFF
TRBV12-3/TRBV12-4	.	TRBJ1-1	.	TGTGCCAGCAGCCCAGGATCTCAAGCTTTCTTT	CASSPGSQAFF
TRBV5-1	TRBD2	TRBJ2-2	.	TGCGCCAGCGCCCTGGGACTAGCGGCGAACACCGGGGAGCTGTTTTTT	CASALGLAANTGELFF
TRBV10-3	TRBD2	TRBJ2-3	.	TGTGCCATCGGGGGGGACTTAACAGATACGCAGTATTTT	CAIGGDLTDTQYF
TRBV12-3/TRBV12-4	.	TRBJ1-5	.	TGTGCCAGCATCCTTGGAGTAGCGGGGGCAGGTCAGCCCCAGCATTTT	CASILGVAGAGQPQHF
TRBV12-3/TRBV12-4	TRBD2	TRBJ2-3	.	TGTGCCAGCAGCCACCTGGGGCTAGCGGGGGGAGATACGCAGTATTTT	CASSHLGLAGGDTQYF
TRBV11-1	.	TRBJ2-4	few	TGTGCCACGAGCAGGGATGGGGTCAAAAACATTCAGTACTTC	CATSRDGVKNIQYF
TRBV6-5	.	TRBJ1-2	.	TGTGCCAGCAGGAGAATCAGGGTGGCTCAGGGCTACACCTTC	CASRRIRVAQGYTF
TRBV6-5	.	TRBJ2-1	.	TGTGCCAGCACCCACCTTGGGGCCTTTGGTTACAATGAGCAGTTCTTC	CASTHLGAFGYNEQFF
TRBV24-1	.	TRBJ1-5	.	TGTGCCACCAGTGATTCCCGGGACGGAAATGAGCCCCAGCATTTT	CATSDSRDGNEPQHF
TRBV30	TRBD1	TRBJ1-2	few	TGTGCCTGGGGGACAGCTAACTATGGCTACACCTTC	CAWGTANYGYTF
TRBV5-1	.	TRBJ1-2	.	TGCGCCAGCAGCTTGGCCGGGGATCGCTACACCTTC	CASSLAGDRYTF
TRBV28	.	TRBJ1-5	few	TGTGCCAGCAGAGATCAGGGGAGCAATCAGCCCCAGCATTTT	CASRDQGSNQPQHF
TRBV5-6	TRBD1	TRBJ1-1	many	TGTGCCAGCAGTCACCCGGACAGGTGGCACACTGAAGCTTTCTTT	CASSHPDRWHTEAFF
TRBV7-2	.	TRBJ1-5	few	TGTGCCAGCAGCTTATGGGAATTCAATCAGCCCCAGCATTTT	CASSLWEFNQPQHF
TRBV28	.	TRBJ1-5	few	.	CASSSSPQHF
TRBV20-1	.	TRBJ2-1	few	TGCAGTGCTCGTCCCAATGAGCAGTTCTTC	CSARPNEQFF
TRBV12-3/TRBV12-4	.	TRBJ1-4	.	TGTGCCAGCATTCACCGCAGCCCGGCTAATGAAAAACTGTTTTTT	CASIHRSPANEKLFF
TRBV20-1	TRBD1	TRBJ1-5	few	TGCAGTGCCCTTAGGAGGGACAGGGGAAGCAATCAGCCCCAGCATTTT	CSALRRDRGSNQPQHF
TRBV2	TRBD2	TRBJ2-5	few	TGTGCCAGCGGGACGGGGACTAGCCCTGGGGAGACCCAGTACTTC	CASGTGTSPGETQYF
TRBV20-1	TRBD1	TRBJ1-6	.	TGCAGTGCCGCAGGACAGGGGGCTAATTCACCCCTCCACTTT	CSAAGQGANSPLHF
TRBV9	.	TRBJ1-4	few	TGTGCCAGCAGCTCAAACTCGGCGGGGAGCTCAACTAATGAAAAACTGTTTTTT	CASSSNSAGSSTNEKLFF
TRBV6-2/TRBV6-3	.	TRBJ1-6	few	TGTGCCAGCAGTTCCTACAGGGACGTAAATTCACCCCTCCACTTT	CASSSYRDVNSPLHF
TRBV6-5	.	TRBJ1-2	few	TGTGCCAGCAGGCCCCGCGGTGGACCTGCCGCTAACTATGGCTACACCTTC	CASRPRGGPAANYGYTF
TRBV12-3/TRBV12-4	.	TRBJ2-5	.	TGTGCCAGCAGTTTAGATGAGGGACGGGAGACCCAGTACTTC	CASSLDEGRETQYF
TRBV28	.	TRBJ1-6	few	TGTGCCAGCAGCCAAAGCGGATTTGGTTCACCCCTCCACTTT	CASSQSGFGSPLHF
TRBV28	.	TRBJ1-1	.	TGTGCCAGCAGTGCCACTCAGGGGATGGACACTGAAGCTTTCTTT	CASSATQGMDTEAFF
TRBV29-1	TRBD2	TRBJ2-7	few	TGCAGCGTTGGGGCTAGCGGGGTCCACGAGCAGTACTTC	CSVGASGVHEQYF
TRBV12-3/TRBV12-4	.	TRBJ1-3	.	TGTGCCAGCAACCACCCTGGGGGGGGCACCATATATTTT	CASNHPGGGTIYF
TRBV6-5	TRBD1	TRBJ1-1	few	TGTGCCAGCAGTTACGCGACAGGGTCGGACACTGAAGCTTTCTTT	CASSYATGSDTEAFF
TRBV20-1	TRBD2	TRBJ2-3	.	TGCAGTGCTAGAACCATAGCGGGGGCGACCACAGATACGCAGTATTTT	CSARTIAGATTDTQYF
TRBV12-3/TRBV12-4	.	TRBJ1-2	few	TGTGCCAGCAGTTTAGACGGGAAGGGGATTCTAGATGGCTACACCTTC	CASSLDGKGILDGYTF
TRBV9	.	TRBJ1-1	.	TGTGCCAGCAGCGCCCCGTGGGGCATGAACACTGAAGCTTTCTTT	CASSAPWGMNTEAFF
TRBV5-5	.	TRBJ2-3	.	TGTGCCAGCACCCACGGAGCGGGCAGGGAAAATACGCAGTATTTT	CASTHGAGRENTQYF